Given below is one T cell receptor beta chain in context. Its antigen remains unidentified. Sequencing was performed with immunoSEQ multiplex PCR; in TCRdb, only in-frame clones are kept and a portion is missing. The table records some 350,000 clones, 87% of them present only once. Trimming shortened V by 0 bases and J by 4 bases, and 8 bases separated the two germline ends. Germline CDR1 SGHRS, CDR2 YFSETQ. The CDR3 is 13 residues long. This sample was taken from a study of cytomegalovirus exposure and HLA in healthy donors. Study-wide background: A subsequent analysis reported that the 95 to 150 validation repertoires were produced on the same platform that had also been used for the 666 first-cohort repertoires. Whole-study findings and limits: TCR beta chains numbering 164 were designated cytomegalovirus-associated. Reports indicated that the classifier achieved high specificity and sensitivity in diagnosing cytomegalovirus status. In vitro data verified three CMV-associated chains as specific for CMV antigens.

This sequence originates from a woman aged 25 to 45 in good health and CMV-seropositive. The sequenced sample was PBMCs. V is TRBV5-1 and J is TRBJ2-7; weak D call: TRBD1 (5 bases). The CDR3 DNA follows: TGCGCCAGCAGCTTGGCCGACAGATACGAGCAGTACTTC. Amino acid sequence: CASSLADRYEQYF.